This T cell receptor beta chain is drawn from a study of cytomegalovirus exposure and HLA in healthy donors. On this clone itself: Its antigen is not identified.

The CDR3 consists of 15 residues. The J segment lost 6 bases and the V segment lost 6 bases, leaving 8 bases of the junction unmatched. Germline loops: CDR1 LGHNA, CDR2 YNFKEQ. Overall study results and limits: A prior analysis recorded that most TCR beta V segments were productive about 90% or about 30% of the time. With DRB1 most and HLA-C fewest, TCR association rates differed between HLA loci in a later analysis.

The study ran its PCR with 60 Vbeta and 13 Jbeta primers. Assay used: immunoSEQ multiplex PCR; TCRdb lists only in-frame clones, some missing. Of 95,000 to 150,000 clones in the sample, about 73% were seen once. The sample consisted of PBMCs. This clonotype was sampled from a woman aged 50 to 65 in good health and CMV-seropositive. J is TRBJ2-2 and V is TRBV4-2; TRBD2 matches 9 bases. CDR3 region: CASSQGGGAAGELFF. For the CDR3, the DNA is TGTGCCAGCAGTCAGGGCGGGGGGGCGGCCGGGGAGCTGTTTTTT.